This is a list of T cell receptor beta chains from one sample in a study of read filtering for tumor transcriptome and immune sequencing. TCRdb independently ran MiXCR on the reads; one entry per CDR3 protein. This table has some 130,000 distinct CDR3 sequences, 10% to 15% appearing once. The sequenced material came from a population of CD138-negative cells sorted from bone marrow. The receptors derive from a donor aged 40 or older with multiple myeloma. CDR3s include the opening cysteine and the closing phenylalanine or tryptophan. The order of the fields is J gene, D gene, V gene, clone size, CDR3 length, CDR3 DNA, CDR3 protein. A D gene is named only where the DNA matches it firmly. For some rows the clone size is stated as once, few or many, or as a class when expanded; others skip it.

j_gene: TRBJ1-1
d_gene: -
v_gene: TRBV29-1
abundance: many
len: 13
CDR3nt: TGCAGCGTTGAAACGGCGGCGAACACTGAAGCTTTCTTT
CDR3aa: CSVETAANTEAFF

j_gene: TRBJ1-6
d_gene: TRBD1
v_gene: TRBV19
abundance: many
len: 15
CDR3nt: TGTGCCAGTACAGTCTCGACAGGGAAGGATTCACCCCTCCACTTT
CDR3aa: CASTVSTGKDSPLHF

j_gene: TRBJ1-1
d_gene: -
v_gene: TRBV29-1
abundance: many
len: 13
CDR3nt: TGCAGCGTTGGTTTGGGGTGGGGAACTGAAGCTTTCTTT
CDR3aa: CSVGLGWGTEAFF

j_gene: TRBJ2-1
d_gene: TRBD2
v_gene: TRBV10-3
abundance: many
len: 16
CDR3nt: TGTGCCATCAGTGAGTCGCATAGCGGGGGGGCCGGTGAGCAGTTCTTC
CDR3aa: CAISESHSGGAGEQFF

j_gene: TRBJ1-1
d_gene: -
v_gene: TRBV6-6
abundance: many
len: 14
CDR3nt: TGTGCCAGCGCCACCGGTGGGGGGAACACTGAAGCTTTCTTT
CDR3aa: CASATGGGNTEAFF

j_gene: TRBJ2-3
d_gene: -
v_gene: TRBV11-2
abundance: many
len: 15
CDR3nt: TGTGCCAGCAGCGCGGGGGCCACGGAGACAGATACGCAGTATTTT
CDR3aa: CASSAGATETDTQYF

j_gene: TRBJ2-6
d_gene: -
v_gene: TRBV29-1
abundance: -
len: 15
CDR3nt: TGCAGCGTTCCGCTCCAGGGCTGGGGGGCCAACGTCCTGACTTTC
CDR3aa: CSVPLQGWGANVLTF

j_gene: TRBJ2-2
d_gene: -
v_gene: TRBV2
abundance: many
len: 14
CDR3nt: TGTGCCAGCAGTGGCCAGGGGTACACCGGGGAGCTGTTTTTT
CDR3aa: CASSGQGYTGELFF

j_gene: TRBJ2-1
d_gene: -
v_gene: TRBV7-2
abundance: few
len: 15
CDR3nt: TGTGCCAGCAGCCCCGCGTGGTTCTCCTACAATGAGCAGTTCTTC
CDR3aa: CASSPAWFSYNEQFF

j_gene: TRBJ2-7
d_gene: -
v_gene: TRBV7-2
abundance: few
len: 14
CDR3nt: TGTGCCAGCAGCCTCCCGGGACTTGTCTTGGAGCAGTACTTC
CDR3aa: CASSLPGLVLEQYF

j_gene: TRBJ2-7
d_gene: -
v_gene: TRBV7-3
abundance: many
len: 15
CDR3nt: TGTGCCAGCAGCTCCGCGACAGGCGCGTCCTACGAGCAGTACTTC
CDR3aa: CASSSATGASYEQYF

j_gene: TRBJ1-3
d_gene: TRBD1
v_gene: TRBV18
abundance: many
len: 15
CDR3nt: TGTGCCAGCTCACCGACAGGGGCCGATGGAAACACCATATATTTT
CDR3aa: CASSPTGADGNTIYF

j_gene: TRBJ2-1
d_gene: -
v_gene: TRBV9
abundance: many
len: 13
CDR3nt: TGTGCCAGCAGCCTTACCTATCGGGATGAGCAGTTCTTC
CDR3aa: CASSLTYRDEQFF

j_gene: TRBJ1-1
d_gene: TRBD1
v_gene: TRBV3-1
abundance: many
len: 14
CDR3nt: TGTGCCAGCAGCCAAGGGACAGGGGGTTCTGAAGCTTTCTTT
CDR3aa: CASSQGTGGSEAFF

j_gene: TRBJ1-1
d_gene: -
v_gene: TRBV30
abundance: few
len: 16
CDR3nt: TGTGCCTGGAGTCGCTTGGCAGGATATATGGACACTGAAGCTTTCTTT
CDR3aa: CAWSRLAGYMDTEAFF

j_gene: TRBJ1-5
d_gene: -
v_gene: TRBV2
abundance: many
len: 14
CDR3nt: TGTGCCAGCAGTAGGGGGGAAAGCAATCAGCCCCAGCATTTT
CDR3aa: CASSRGESNQPQHF

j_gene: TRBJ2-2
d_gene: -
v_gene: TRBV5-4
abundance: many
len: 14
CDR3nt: TGTGCCAGCAGCCCCGGGACTAACACCGGGGAGCTGTTTTTT
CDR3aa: CASSPGTNTGELFF

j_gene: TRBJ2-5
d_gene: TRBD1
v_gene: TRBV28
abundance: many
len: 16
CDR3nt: TGTGCCAGCAGTGTTCAAACGACAGGGTTCCAAGAGACCCAGTACTTC
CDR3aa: CASSVQTTGFQETQYF

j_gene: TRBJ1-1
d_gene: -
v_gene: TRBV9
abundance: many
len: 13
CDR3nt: TGTGCCAGCAGCTTTTCTGAGGACACTGAAGCTTTCTTT
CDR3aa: CASSFSEDTEAFF

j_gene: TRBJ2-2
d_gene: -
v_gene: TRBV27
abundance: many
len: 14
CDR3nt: TGTGCCAGCAGTTTATTGGCGAGTCCCGGGGAGCTGTTTTTT
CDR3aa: CASSLLASPGELFF